Listed here are 18 T cell receptor beta chains from one sample, sequenced in a study of T cell changes during pregnancy in multiple sclerosis. Data came from immunoSEQ multiplex PCR; TCRdb stores just in-frame clones and leaves some out. The data show roughly 80,000 clones, with about 89% seen just once and approximately 1.9% held by the top ten. Specimen: peripheral blood, collected before pregnancy. These receptors were collected from a female donor with multiple sclerosis, enrolled in a pregnancy study.

This chain joins TRBV28 and TRBJ2-2; a possible D gene is TRBD2 (5 bases). Trimming pared 6 bases from V and 1 base from J, leaving 15 bases between. The germline V gene has CDR1 MDHEN and CDR2 SYDVKM. CDR3 length equals 16 residues. CDR3 DNA: TGTGCCAGCAGATTAATGGGAGACCAGAACACCGGGGAGCTGTTTTTT. This encodes CASRLMGDQNTGELFF.

The chain employs TRBV4-3 and TRBJ1-6; no clear D. Trimming cost V 4 bases and J 6 bases, with 16 bases left between them. CDR3 size: 16 residues. Germline values: CDR1 LGHNA, CDR2 YSLEER. CDR3 sequence reads: CASSLQHALINSPLHF. The CDR3 coding sequence is TGCGCCAGCAGCCTGCAACATGCCCTTATTAATTCACCCCTCCACTTT.

This clone was seen a single time. The chain links TRBV6-1 to TRBJ1-2; D might be TRBD1 (6 bases). The V end was cut by 6 bases, the J end by 9 bases, with 14 bases between. The CDR3 has 12 residues. The germline V gene encodes CDR1 MNHNS and CDR2 SASEGT. The CDR3 DNA follows: TGTGCCAGCAGGGATGACAGGTCGAGCTACACCTTC. Protein sequence: CASRDDRSSYTF.

The rearrangement joins TRBV7-3 to TRBJ2-5; maybe TRBD1 (6 bases). V was shortened by 5 bases and J by 12 bases, with 22 bases between the two germline ends. Germline CDR1 reads SGHTA; CDR2 reads FQGTGA. The CDR3 sequence is 14 residues long. The CDR3 coding sequence is TGTGCCAGCAGCGTAAAGGACAGACCCCTCGCGAAGTACTTC. It encodes CASSVKDRPLAKYF.

The chain links TRBV5-1 to TRBJ1-4; D unresolved. The germline V gene encodes CDR1 SGHRS and CDR2 YFSETQ. The CDR3 length is 13 residues. Between the trimmed V and J ends, which lost 4 bases and 8 bases, there was a span of 12 bases. The CDR3 nucleotides are TGCGCCAGCAGCCCGACACCGCCGGAAAAACTGTTTTTT. As protein: CASSPTPPEKLFF.

This clone occurred once. The J gene is TRBJ2-1, the V gene TRBV5-1; TRBD1 matches at 7 bases. CDR1 and CDR2 (germline): SGHRS, YFSETQ. The CDR3 totals 14 residues. Trimming cost V 8 bases and J 5 bases; bases outside gene matches: 10. The CDR3 spells CASFRTGLDNEQFF. Here the CDR3 DNA reads TGCGCCAGTTTCCGGACAGGACTCGACAATGAGCAGTTCTTC.

The chain carries TRBV9 and TRBJ2-7, with D possibly TRBD1 on 5 matching bases. The CDR3 is made up of 15 amino acids. The germline CDR1 and CDR2 sequences are SGDLS and YYNGEE. Trimming pared 4 bases from V and 0 bases from J, leaving 14 bases between. CDR3 nucleotides: TGTGCCAGCAGCCCCCACAGGCTCAGCTCCTACGAGCAGTACTTC. Protein product: CASSPHRLSSYEQYF.

The chain recombines TRBV10-1 with TRBJ2-3; 13 bases are shared with TRBD2. CDR3 length: 16 residues. CDR1 and CDR2 from the germline V gene are WNHNN and SYGVQD (reference sequence). The ends lost 9 bases at V and 2 bases at J; junction bases unmatched: 8. CDR3 nucleotides: TGCGCCAGAAGACTAGCGGGGGGCCGAATCACAGATACGCAGTATTTT. Its protein product is CARRLAGGRITDTQYF.

This clone has a single count. The V gene is TRBV2, the J gene TRBJ2-7; no definite D call. V was clipped by 7 bases and J by 0 bases, with 4 bases between them. The germline CDR1 and CDR2 sequences are SNHLY and FYNNEI. CDR3 size: 11 residues. CDR3 DNA sequence: TGTGCCAGCACCTTCTCCTACGAGCAGTACTTC. This gives the protein CASTFSYEQYF.

V gene TRBV6-5 combines with J gene TRBJ1-1; the D gene is possibly TRBD1 (5 bases). Per the germline V gene, CDR1 is MNHEY and CDR2 is SVGAGI. The CDR3 is made up of 13 amino acids. V was shortened by 2 bases and J by 5 bases, with 9 bases between the two germline ends. CDR3: CASSYRGGTEAFF. CDR3 in DNA: TGTGCCAGCAGTTACCGTGGGGGGACTGAAGCTTTCTTT.

The gene calls are TRBV10-3 and TRBJ2-5; 7 bases match TRBD1. CDR1 ENHRY and CDR2 SYGVKD come from the germline V gene. J gave up 5 bases and V 6 bases, and 6 bases lay outside the gene matches. CDR3 length equals 13 residues. CDR3 amino acids: CAIRRDSMETQYF. The CDR3 DNA sequence: TGTGCCATCAGGAGGGACAGTATGGAGACCCAGTACTTC.

The CDR3 nucleotides are TGTGCCAGCAGCTTAGAGGGCCCCGAGCAGTACTTC. This codes for CASSLEGPEQYF. The V and J genes are TRBV11-2 and TRBJ2-7; no definite D call. The germline V and J ends were trimmed by 0 bases and 6 bases, with 6 bases remaining between them. Germline CDR1 reads SGHAT; CDR2 reads FQNNGV. The length of the CDR3 is 12 residues.

The rearrangement links TRBV9 to TRBJ2-1, with TRBD1 identical over 8 bases. V trimming: 4 bases; J trimming: 4 bases; junction bases outside the gene matches: 4. Germline V gene sequence: CDR1 SGDLS, CDR2 YYNGEE. The CDR3 extends over 14 amino acids. CDR3 in amino acids: CASSSGQGYNEQFF. The CDR3 DNA reads as TGTGCCAGCAGCTCTGGACAGGGATACAATGAGCAGTTCTTC.

The chain is built from TRBV19 and TRBJ1-2; TRBD1 might be the D (5 bases). V dropped 6 bases and J dropped 4 bases, with 27 bases sitting between them. The CDR3 has 18 residues. CDR1 is LNHDA, CDR2 SQIVND, per germline (reference sequence). In nucleotides, the CDR3 is TGTGCCAGTAGCCGCGGTGGGGCACAGTCGCCAGCGATCTATGGCTACACCTTC. Amino acids: CASSRGGAQSPAIYGYTF.

The J gene is TRBJ2-7, the V gene TRBV11-2, with 10 bases fitting TRBD1. CDR3 length equals 15 residues. CDR1 is SGHAT and CDR2 is FQNNGV in the germline V gene. V gave up 8 bases and J gave up 4 bases; unmatched junction bases: 11. The CDR3 DNA reads as TGTGCCAGCTCTCCGTGGGGACAGGGGCCGTACGAGCAGTACTTC. Protein: CASSPWGQGPYEQYF.

The gene calls are TRBV4-3 and TRBJ2-1, with 10 bases aligning to TRBD2. The V gene end was trimmed by 3 bases and the J gene end by 10 bases; junction bases not matched to a gene: 12. The germline gives CDR1 LGHNA, CDR2 YSLEER. The CDR3 extends over 16 amino acids. DNA of the CDR3: TGCGCCAGCAGCCATGCTCCCGGACTAGCGGCCAAGGAGCAGTTCTTC. Amino acid sequence: CASSHAPGLAAKEQFF.

This chain joins TRBV9 and TRBJ2-1; 15 nucleotides match TRBD2. Germline CDR1 is SGDLS and CDR2 is YYNGEE. The CDR3 length is 16 residues. The V and J ends lost 3 bases and 9 bases, in that order; junction bases with no gene match: 7. The CDR3 bases are TGTGCCAGCAGCGCTGGACTAGCGGGGGGGCGGGGTGAGCAGTTCTTC. Amino acids: CASSAGLAGGRGEQFF.

This clone showed up just a few times. The chain joins TRBV30 to TRBJ1-1; TRBD1 might be the D (5 bases). The CDR3 is made up of 14 amino acids. CDR1 GTSNPN and CDR2 SVGIG come from the germline V gene (reference sequence). V lost 0 bases and J lost 7, with 15 bases in between. The CDR3 region is CAWSVLGGFSEAFF. The CDR3 nucleotides read TGTGCCTGGAGTGTTTTGGGGGGGTTCAGTGAAGCTTTCTTT.